This TCR beta chain stems from a study of cytomegalovirus exposure and HLA in healthy donors. With 60 Vbeta and 13 Jbeta primers, the PCR was carried out. Produced via immunoSEQ multiplex PCR; TCRdb's table is partial and in-frame only. This sample yields about 47,000 clones, of which 65% to 80% are seen a single time; 6.3% belongs to the top ten. CDR1 is SGHTA, CDR2 FQGNSA, per germline. V shed 5 bases, J shed 3 bases, and the junction held 9 bases outside the gene matches. The CDR3 runs 15 residues. The sequence came from a man younger than 40 in good health and CMV-seronegative. The genes are TRBV7-2 and TRBJ1-1, with 7 positions matching TRBD1. Source material: PBMCs. The CDR3 is CASSRQGVSHTEAFF. The CDR3 DNA follows: TGTGCCAGCAGCCGACAGGGTGTGTCACACACTGAAGCTTTCTTT.